The rows below give T cell receptor beta chains drawn from one sample of a study of vaccination effects on CD4 cells after COVID-19. The table came from immunoSEQ multiplex PCR; TCRdb's copy has only in-frame clones and leaves some out. The sample holds around 19,000 clones; 70% to 85% are singletons and the top ten take 30% to 45%. No antigens are known for them. Sequences were derived from CD4+ T cells from PBMCs cultured with a peptide pool, sampled before COVID-19 vaccination. The source of these receptors is a human donor who had a prior SARS-CoV-2 infection. CDR3s include the opening cysteine and the closing phenylalanine or tryptophan. A D gene is named only where the DNA matches it firmly. Size is stated for part of the rows, as once, few or many counts, or as a class when the clone is expanded.

>TRBD1|TRBV2|TRBJ1-2|.
TGTGCCAGCAGTACAGGGGGCAGCTATGGCTACACCTTC
CASSTGGSYGYTF
>.|TRBV18|TRBJ1-6|.
TGTGCCAGCTCACCTGGGGCAGCCGCTGGTTCACCCCTCCACTTT
CASSPGAAAGSPLHF
>.|TRBV7-6|TRBJ1-6|.
TGTGCCAGCAGCTTAGAAATGGAGAAGGGGGTCAGTAATTCACCCCTCCACTTT
CASSLEMEKGVSNSPLHF
>TRBD2|TRBV5-1|TRBJ2-1|.
TGCGCCAGCAGCCCAAAGGGTGGGGTAGCGGGGGGCACTTACAATGAGCAGTTCTTC
CASSPKGGVAGGTYNEQFF
>TRBD2|TRBV3-1/TRBV3-2|TRBJ2-3|.
TGTGCCAGCAGCCAATGGCTAGCGGGGGCGACAGATACGCAGTATTTT
CASSQWLAGATDTQYF
>.|TRBV5-4|TRBJ1-3|few
TGTGCCAGCAGCTTCAGAACAGGAAACACCATATATTTT
CASSFRTGNTIYF
>.|TRBV6-5|TRBJ2-2|.
TGTGCCAGCAGTATCCTAAGGGGGACGCTGTTTTTT
CASSILRGTLFF
>.|TRBV4-2|TRBJ2-1|.
TGTGCCAGCAGCCAACCCCCCATTGGTGACAATGAGCAGTTCTTC
CASSQPPIGDNEQFF
>.|TRBV7-2|TRBJ1-3|.
TGTGCCAGCAGCCAATTACAGGGTACGGACACCATATATTTT
CASSQLQGTDTIYF
>TRBD2|TRBV5-1|TRBJ2-1|.
TGCGCCACCAACTGGGGACTAGCGAGGACCAATGAGCAGTTCTTC
CATNWGLARTNEQFF
>.|TRBV27|TRBJ1-5|.
TGTGCCAGCAGTTTACTAGGACTTAGCAATCAGCCCCAGCATTTT
CASSLLGLSNQPQHF
>TRBD1|TRBV19|TRBJ1-6|few
TGTGCCAGTGGGGGACAGTATAATTCACCCCTCCACTTT
CASGGQYNSPLHF
>.|TRBV25-1|TRBJ1-2|.
TGTGCCAGCAGTGCCCCCGCGTCCCATACGGACCACATCTATGGCTACACCTTC
CASSAPASHTDHIYGYTF
>.|TRBV5-6|TRBJ1-2|.
TGTGCCAGCAGCATTACAGGGTTAAATGGCTACACCTTC
CASSITGLNGYTF
>TRBD2|TRBV12-5|TRBJ2-1|.
TGTGCTAGTCATTTAGCGGGAGGTAATGAGCAGTTCTTC
CASHLAGGNEQFF
>TRBD1|TRBV10-3|TRBJ2-5|once
TGTGCCATCAGTGAGGGGACAGGGAGGGAGACCCAGTACTTC
CAISEGTGRETQYF
>.|TRBV7-9|TRBJ2-7|few
TGTGCCAGCAGCTCCCATGTCCTTTACGAGCAGTACTTC
CASSSHVLYEQYF
>TRBD2|TRBV27|TRBJ2-1|.
TGTGCCAGCAGTTCCGTGCTAGCGGGCCGTCGGTATGAGCAGTTCTTC
CASSSVLAGRRYEQFF
>.|TRBV11-1|TRBJ1-1|.
TGTGCCAGCAGCTTTGGTAGGACCGAAATTGTTTTCTTT
CASSFGRTEIVFF
>.|TRBV5-6|TRBJ1-5|.
TGTGCCAGCAGCTTTGGACTGACAGGAGAGGATCAGCCCCAGCATTTT
CASSFGLTGEDQPQHF
>.|TRBV19|TRBJ1-3|once
TGTGCCAGTAGTATTCTTCCTTTTGGGACGTCTGGAAACACCATATATTTT
CASSILPFGTSGNTIYF
>TRBD1|TRBV19|TRBJ1-2|once
TGTGCCAGTAGTGCCCCGGGACAGACCTTGGGCTACACCTTC
CASSAPGQTLGYTF
>.|TRBV6-5|TRBJ1-1|few
TGTGCCAGCAGAAAAGGGTTTGGGAACACTGAAGCTTTCTTT
CASRKGFGNTEAFF
>.|TRBV7-3|TRBJ1-1|.
TGTGCCAGCAGCGTTACAGTGAACACTGAAGCTTTCTTT
CASSVTVNTEAFF
>.|TRBV15|TRBJ1-4|.
TGTGCCACCAGCAGAGATTATAGGACAGCCGCCGAAAAACTGTTTTTT
CATSRDYRTAAEKLFF
>.|TRBV12-3/TRBV12-4|TRBJ1-2|once
TGTGCCAGCAGTCAAGGTGGGGACTATGGCTACACCTTC
CASSQGGDYGYTF
>.|TRBV19|TRBJ2-3|.
TGTGCCAGTAGTATAGATGGGGGAAGTCCTAGCACAGATACGCAGTATTTT
CASSIDGGSPSTDTQYF